A single T cell receptor (beta chain) is shown here with its context. What it recognizes is unknown. This entry comes from a study of human T cells and chemical hapten exposure. Study summary: The patch tests put 0.01% DPC on the skin of the upper back and were read 6 days later.

The sample's time point: pre-sensitization, week 0. The treatment: therapeutic diphenylcyclopropenone sensitization with weekly scalp DPC. Venepuncture was done earlier than the placement of each patch test. Via MiXCR, TCRdb re-called the RACE reads, giving one row per CDR3 protein. The data show about 77,000 distinct CDR3 sequences, with less than 15% seen just once and more than 3.5% held by the top ten. Study-wide results and caveats: Against controls, expanded TCRs gave rise to significantly more large CDR3 similarity clusters.

CDR3 length: 18 amino acids. Looked up from germline, CDR1 is DFQATT and CDR2 is SNEGSKA (reference sequence). V lost 0 bases, J lost 1 base, and 7 bases stayed unmatched. The sample consisted of whole blood, taken in connection with sensitization to the hapten diphenylcyclopropenone (DPC). This sequence was found in a woman in her 50s with alopecia areata. Some clones in this sample may be carry-over from other donors' samples. The chain joins TRBV20-1 to TRBJ2-2; 11 bases align to TRBD2. As DNA, the CDR3 is TGCAGTGCTAGAGATTTAACTAGCGGGAGCAGGAACACCGGGGAGCTGTTTTTT. Amino acid sequence: CSARDLTSGSRNTGELFF.